This T cell receptor beta chain came from a study of cytomegalovirus exposure and HLA in healthy donors. About the study: Out of 150 million to 200 million T cells, an earlier analysis found about 100 million unique TCR beta sequences in total. Counted in an early data release were about 85 million unique TCRs from HLA-typed donors.

Study-wide results and limits: Accounts indicate the classifier identified cytomegalovirus status with strong specificity and sensitivity. Excluded were some V segments that proved indistinguishable, including TRBV6-2 and TRBV6-3.

60 Vbeta and 13 Jbeta primers were used in PCR. Libraries were prepared by immunoSEQ multiplex PCR; TCRdb keeps only in-frame clonotypes and omits some of them. The sample includes about 180,000 clones, about 80% of them seen just once. In germline, CDR1 is WNHNN, CDR2 SYGVQD (reference sequence). The CDR3 has 14 residues. The V end was cut by 8 bases, the J end by 2 bases, with 14 bases between. Details on this clone: Its antigen is unidentified.

The chain carries TRBV10-1 and TRBJ2-3, with TRBD2 as a possible D gene (5 bases). The sample taken for sequencing was PBMCs. This TCR was recovered from a woman under 40 in good health and CMV-seropositive. The CDR3, as DNA: TGCGCCAGCGCCGCAGACTACTCCACAGATACGCAGTATTTT. Amino acid sequence: CASAADYSTDTQYF.